A single sample is the source of the 25 T cell receptor beta chains below, sequenced in a study of shared clonotypes between healthy human individuals. Here immunoSEQ multiplex PCR was the method, and the copy in TCRdb shows in-frame clones only, minus some. The sample shows under 2,500,000 clones, under 97% of them seen only once. The sequencing sample was made of naive CD4+ T cells sorted from blood. Subset defined: CD45RA+ positively selected. These TCRs come from a young man in good health.

The chain is built from TRBV2 and TRBJ2-1; D gene unclear. The CDR3 is 13 amino acids. V was shortened by 6 bases and J by 6 bases, with 12 bases between the two germline ends. Germline V gene lookup returns CDR1 SNHLY and CDR2 FYNNEI. The CDR3 loop reads CASRPLVPNEQFF. Here the CDR3 DNA reads TGTGCCAGCAGGCCTTTAGTTCCCAATGAGCAGTTCTTC.

V is TRBV5-1 and J is TRBJ1-2, with a tentative D call TRBD1 (6 bases). V lost 6 bases and J lost 0, with 12 bases in between. CDR1 and CDR2 from the germline V gene are SGHRS and YFSETQ. The CDR3 is 14 residues long. The CDR3 here is CASKQGLANYGYTF. CDR3 sequence (DNA): TGCGCCAGCAAACAGGGCCTGGCTAACTATGGCTACACCTTC.

Concerning this clone: Other DNA sequences from this sample encode an identical CDR3 as well. The V call is TRBV6-5, the J call TRBJ2-5, with TRBD2 identical over 8 bases. The CDR3 runs 13 residues. Per the germline V gene, CDR1 is MNHEY and CDR2 is SVGAGI. V was pared by 5 bases and J by 4 bases, with 3 bases of the junction left unmatched. The CDR3 reads CASSRGGGETQYF. The CDR3 nucleotides are TGTGCCAGCAGTCGGGGGGGAGGAGAGACCCAGTACTTC.

Concerning this clone: In the same sample, other DNA sequences code for this CDR3. V usage is TRBV30 and J usage is TRBJ1-2; 11 nucleotides align to TRBD1. The V gene's germline CDR1 is GTSNPN and CDR2 SVGIG (reference sequence). This CDR3 is 12 amino acids long. The chain's CDR3 is CARTGGNYGYTF. CDR3 sequence (DNA): TGTGCTCGGACAGGGGGCAACTATGGCTACACCTTC.

This clone was recorded only once. The chain links TRBV7-9 to TRBJ2-3; D uncertain. Trimming left V 5 bases short and J 6 bases short, with 9 bases between. The V gene's germline CDR1 is SEHNR and CDR2 FQNEAQ (reference sequence). The CDR3 consists of 12 residues. The CDR3, as DNA: TGTGCCAGCAGCCCCTCTTGGGATACGCAGTATTTT. Residues: CASSPSWDTQYF. The whole variable domain, filled in from reference TRBV7-9 and TRBJ2-3, reads DTGVSQNPRHKITKRGQNVTFRCDPISEHNRLYWYRQTLGQGPEFLTYFQNEAQLEKSRLLSDRFSAERPKGSFSTLEIQRTEQGDSAMYLCASSPSWDTQYFGPGTRLTVL.

The rearrangement links TRBV6-5 to TRBJ1-3, with TRBD1 matching over 7 bases. V trimming: 0 bases; J trimming: 2 bases; junction bases outside the gene matches: 4. CDR3 length: 16 amino acids. From germline, CDR1 is MNHEY and CDR2 SVGAGI. CDR3 nucleotides: TGTGCCAGCAGTTACTCTGCAGGGGGGGCTGGAAACACCATATATTTT. It is translated as CASSYSAGGAGNTIYF.

V gene TRBV11-3 combines with J gene TRBJ1-1; 7 bases match TRBD1. Germline lookup yields CDR1 SGHNT and CDR2 YENEEA. V shed 1 base and J 1 base; nucleotides not matched to a gene: 9. The CDR3 consists of 17 residues. In DNA, the CDR3 is TGTGCCAGCAGCTTAGGGGGACAGAGGGATCGGAACACTGAAGCTTTCTTT. The encoded protein is CASSLGGQRDRNTEAFF.

Regarding this clone: Different DNA sequences within this sample yield the same CDR3. The chain has TRBV7-9 and TRBJ1-1, with no clear D. The CDR3 totals 11 residues. V gave up 1 base and J gave up 10 bases, with 7 bases separating them. Looked up from germline, CDR1 is SEHNR and CDR2 is FQNEAQ (reference sequence). The CDR3 protein is CASSLGVGAFF. In DNA, the CDR3 is TGTGCCAGCAGCTTAGGGGTCGGAGCTTTCTTT. The whole variable domain, remainder taken from reference TRBV7-9 and TRBJ1-1, is DTGVSQNPRHKITKRGQNVTFRCDPISEHNRLYWYRQTLGQGPEFLTYFQNEAQLEKSRLLSDRFSAERPKGSFSTLEIQRTEQGDSAMYLCASSLGVGAFFGQGTRLTVV.

The chain couples TRBV5-4 to TRBJ1-6, with no clear D. CDR1 and CDR2 (germline): SGHNT, YYREEE (reference sequence). Trimming took off 0 bases at V and 7 bases at J, with 8 bases between the two ends. The CDR3 has 14 residues. The CDR3 region is CASSLGTDNSPLHF. The CDR3 DNA is TGTGCCAGCAGCTTGGGGACGGACAATTCACCCCTCCACTTT.

The chain links TRBV11-2 to TRBJ1-2; no clear D. Germline assignment: CDR1 SGHAT and CDR2 FQNNGV. V lost 4 bases to trimming and J lost 8 bases, with 11 bases between them. The CDR3 loop spans 12 amino acids. The CDR3 region is CASSSGLGGYTF. Written as DNA, the CDR3 is TGTGCCAGCAGCTCTGGGCTTGGGGGCTACACCTTC.

This chain uses TRBV7-2 with TRBJ2-5; D is ambiguous. The germline V gene encodes CDR1 SGHTA and CDR2 FQGNSA. V was shortened by 4 bases and J by 5 bases, with 14 bases between the two germline ends. This CDR3 has 14 residues. The CDR3, as DNA: TGTGCCAGCAGCTCCACTAATAAAGTGGAGACCCAGTACTTC. Its translation is CASSSTNKVETQYF.

A single count supports this clone. The chain employs TRBV29-1 and TRBJ1-1, with TRBD1 matching 7 bases. The CDR3 totals 13 residues. With 0 bases clipped from V and 4 bases from J, the junction kept 2 bases outside the gene matches. Germline values: CDR1 SQVTM, CDR2 ANQGSEA. The CDR3 DNA follows: TGCAGCGTTGAAGATCAGGGGGGCACTGAAGCTTTCTTT. It codes for CSVEDQGGTEAFF.

This rearrangement joins TRBV2 to TRBJ2-1, with TRBD2 matching 10 bases. V was clipped by 6 bases and J by 5 bases; unmatched bases: 4. Germline lookup yields CDR1 SNHLY and CDR2 FYNNEI. This CDR3 is 14 amino acids long. In DNA, the CDR3 is TGTGCCAGCAGGAGGCTAGCGGGGGACAATGAGCAGTTCTTC. This encodes CASRRLAGDNEQFF.

The CDR3 region is CASSFFPGTALQETQYF. As DNA, the CDR3 is TGTGCCAGCAGCTTTTTCCCGGGGACCGCTCTGCAAGAGACCCAGTACTTC. The J gene is TRBJ2-5, the V gene TRBV5-4; TRBD1 or TRBD2 may be the D gene (5 bases each). V was shortened by 2 bases and J by 2 bases, with 19 bases between the two germline ends. The CDR3 spans 17 residues. The germline CDR1 and CDR2 sequences are SGHNT and YYREEE (reference sequence).

V gene TRBV4-3 combines with J gene TRBJ2-2; D unresolved. Between the trimmed V and J ends, which lost 4 bases and 7 bases, there was a span of 13 bases. The CDR3 loop spans 14 amino acids. Per germline, CDR1 LGHNA and CDR2 YSLEER. Here the CDR3 reads CASSREWGFGELFF. The CDR3 nucleotides read TGCGCCAGCAGCCGAGAATGGGGTTTCGGGGAGCTGTTTTTT.

The gene calls are TRBV7-9 and TRBJ2-2; a possible D gene is TRBD1 (6 bases). The CDR3 has 15 residues. With 8 bases removed from V and 4 bases from J, the gap between germline ends came to 17 bases. CDR1 is SEHNR, CDR2 FQNEAQ, per germline (reference sequence). In DNA, the CDR3 is TGTGCCAGCCTCCCAGGGGACCTATCCACCGGGGAGCTGTTTTTT. It yields the protein CASLPGDLSTGELFF.

CDR3 coding DNA: TGTGCCTGGAGTGTAAGAAGGGATGGGAGTGATGGCTACACCTTC. The encoded protein is CAWSVRRDGSDGYTF. The rearrangement links TRBV30 to TRBJ1-2; D not certain. V dropped 0 bases and J dropped 6 bases, with 17 bases sitting between them. Germline CDR1 and CDR2: GTSNPN and SVGIG (reference sequence). The CDR3 loop spans 15 amino acids.

The chain recombines TRBV6-5 with TRBJ1-4; TRBD1 aligns across 7 bases. The V segment lost 5 bases and the J segment 8 bases; nucleotides outside the gene matches: 5. This CDR3 has 13 amino acids. Germline lookup yields CDR1 MNHEY and CDR2 SVGAGI. The CDR3 DNA sequence: TGTGCCAGCAGTCGACAGGGAGAGGAAAAACTGTTTTTT. Amino acid sequence: CASSRQGEEKLFF.

The J gene is TRBJ2-2, the V gene TRBV28; no clear D. This CDR3 spans 15 amino acids. V lost 7 bases and J 0 bases, leaving 12 bases between the germline ends. The germline CDR1 and CDR2 sequences are MDHEN and SYDVKM. The DNA for the CDR3 is TGTGCCAGCAACGTGGAACCCGCGAACACCGGGGAGCTGTTTTTT. It specifies CASNVEPANTGELFF.

The J gene is TRBJ1-2, the V gene TRBV5-8; no reliable D call. Germline values: CDR1 SGHTS, CDR2 YDEGEE. CDR3 length equals 14 residues. Deletions cut 0 bases from V and 1 base from J, with 7 bases between. The DNA of the CDR3 is TGTGCCAGCAGCTTGGAAACGGTTAACTATGGCTACACCTTC. The encoded protein is CASSLETVNYGYTF. Drawing the rest from reference TRBV5-8 and TRBJ1-2, the complete variable domain is EAGVTQSPTHLIKTRGQQATLRCSPISGHTSVYWYQQALGLGLQFLLWYDEGEERNRGNFPPRFSGRQFPNYSSELNVNALELEDSALYLCASSLETVNYGYTFGSGTRLTVV.

The rearrangement joins TRBV11-2 to TRBJ2-7; tentative D call: TRBD1 (5 bases). Germline V CDR1 and CDR2: SGHAT, FQNNGV. V was pared by 5 bases and J by 2 bases, with 13 bases between. The CDR3 has 14 residues. CDR3 amino acids: CASSPRQRTYEQYF. The CDR3 DNA is TGTGCCAGCAGCCCCCGACAGAGGACCTACGAGCAGTACTTC.

V is TRBV7-2 and J is TRBJ2-2; unclear D gene. The germline V gene has CDR1 SGHTA and CDR2 FQGNSA. V shed 2 bases and J shed 6 bases, with 13 bases lying between them. CDR3 size: 15 residues. The DNA of the CDR3 is TGTGCCAGCAGCTTAACCCGCTCGACCCCCGGGGAGCTGTTTTTT. Encoded protein: CASSLTRSTPGELFF.

CDR3 sequence reads: CASSNGQGPNTGELFF. The DNA of the CDR3 is TGTGCCAGCAGCAACGGACAAGGGCCGAACACCGGGGAGCTGTTTTTT. This rearrangement joins TRBV5-8 to TRBJ2-2, with a tentative D call TRBD1 (5 bases). Germline V gives CDR1 SGHTS, CDR2 YDEGEE. Trimming cost V 4 bases and J 0 bases, with 13 bases left between them. This CDR3 is 16 amino acids long.

V usage is TRBV6-5 and J usage is TRBJ2-1; maybe TRBD2 (5 bases). With 6 bases removed from V and 9 bases from J, the gap between germline ends came to 15 bases. CDR1 and CDR2 from the germline V gene are MNHEY and SVGAGI. CDR3 size: 13 residues. DNA for the CDR3: TGTGCCAGCAGGCGGGCCCCAACCATTGAGCAGTTCTTC. Its protein product is CASRRAPTIEQFF.

The chain is built from TRBV7-2 and TRBJ1-2, with D perhaps matching TRBD1 (6 bases). The CDR3 length is 14 residues. Germline values: CDR1 SGHTA, CDR2 FQGNSA. V was cut by 5 bases and J by 6 bases, with 16 bases left in between. CDR3 nucleotides: TGTGCCAGCAGCCGGGACCGGACAGCCGATGGCTACACCTTC. Translated: CASSRDRTADGYTF.